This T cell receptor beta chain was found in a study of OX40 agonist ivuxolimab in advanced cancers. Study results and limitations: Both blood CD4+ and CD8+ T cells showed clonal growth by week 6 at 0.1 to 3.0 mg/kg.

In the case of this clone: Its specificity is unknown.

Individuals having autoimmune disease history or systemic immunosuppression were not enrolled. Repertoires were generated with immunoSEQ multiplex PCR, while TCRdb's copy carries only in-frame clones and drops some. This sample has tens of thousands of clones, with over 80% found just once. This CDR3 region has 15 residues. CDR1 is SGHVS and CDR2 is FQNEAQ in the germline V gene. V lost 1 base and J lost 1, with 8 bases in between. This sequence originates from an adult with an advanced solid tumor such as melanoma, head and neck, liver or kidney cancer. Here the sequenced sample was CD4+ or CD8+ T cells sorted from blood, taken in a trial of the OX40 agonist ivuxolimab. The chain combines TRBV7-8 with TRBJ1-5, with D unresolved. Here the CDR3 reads CASSLEWGSNQPQHF. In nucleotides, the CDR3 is TGTGCCAGCAGCTTAGAGTGGGGAAGCAATCAGCCCCAGCATTTT. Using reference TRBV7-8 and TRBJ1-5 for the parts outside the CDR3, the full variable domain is GAGVSQSPRYKVAKRGQDVALRCDPISGHVSLFWYQQALGQGPEFLTYFQNEAQLDKSGLPSDRFFAERPEGSVSTLKIQRTQQEDSAVYLCASSLEWGSNQPQHFGDGTRLSIL.